This T cell receptor beta chain was obtained from a study of molecular identifiers for immune sequencing clone quantification. This clonotype was recorded at least ten times. TCRdb called the PCR reads again in MiXCR, with one record for every CDR3 protein. Of 550,000 to 750,000 distinct CDR3 sequences listed, just under 20% are singletons. This CDR3 is 15 amino acids long. V lost 0 bases to trimming and J lost 4 bases, with 13 bases between them. The germline CDR1 and CDR2 sequences are SGHRS and YFSETQ. This TCR was recovered from a human donor in good health. Some libraries in this study had Jurkat cell RNA spiked in. The rearrangement joins TRBV5-1 to TRBJ1-1; perhaps TRBD1 as D (5 bases). Source material: naive CD8+ T cells from blood, with Jurkat cell RNA spiked in. Documented subset: FACS-sorted CD8+CD4-CCR7+CD45RA+ naive T cells. CDR3 sequence: CASSLESQGGTEAFF. The DNA for the CDR3 is TGCGCCAGCAGCTTGGAGTCTCAGGGAGGCACTGAAGCTTTCTTT.